This T cell receptor beta chain was sequenced during a study of regulatory T cells in long-lasting Graves disease. The study's findings and limits: Persistent disease preferred TRBV28, TRBJ1-2 and TRBJ2-5. The number of shared public clonotypes was higher in persistent patients (under 3,000) than new patients (under 1,000).

The germline gives CDR1 MNHNS, CDR2 SASEGT. The V end was cut by 10 bases, the J end by 1 base, with 20 bases between. The CDR3 sequence is 15 residues long. As for time point: newly diagnosed GD, antithyroid drugs for less than 3 months. The TCR library was made from RNA extracted from PBMCs. This clonotype was found many times. The antigen is unknown. With iRepertoire HTBI primers and Arm-PCR of CDR3 regions, TCR beta libraries were built. TCRdb reanalysed the multiplex PCR reads using MiXCR and keeps one entry per CDR3 protein. Found here are approximately 470,000 distinct CDR3 sequences, roughly 17% of them singletons; the top ten hold 12%. These records were also assigned to another study, of T cells in Graves' hyperthyroidism and ophthalmopathy. In that study: Orbital computed tomography, thyroid ultrasound, serum thyroxine and TRAb, and clinical symptoms together informed the diagnoses.

This specimen was peripheral blood mononuclear cells (PBMCs), taken at new diagnosis, from a patient treated with antithyroid drugs. The chain carries TRBV6-1 and TRBJ2-7; D is perhaps TRBD1 (5 bases). This clonotype originated in a man aged 35 to 55 with Graves disease. The chain's CDR3 is CATTRIKGISYEQYF. The CDR3 coding sequence is TGTGCCACCACCAGGATTAAGGGGATTTCCTACGAGCAGTACTTC.